This entry describes one T cell receptor beta chain. Its matching antigen is unknown. Primers for the PCR totalled 60 Vbeta and 13 Jbeta. Libraries were prepared by immunoSEQ multiplex PCR; TCRdb keeps only in-frame clonotypes and omits some of them. The sample lists tens of thousands of clones, just over 75% occurring once. The sample originates from a study of cytomegalovirus exposure and HLA in healthy donors. Whole-study results and caveats: TCR beta sequences numbering more than 15,000 were associated with HLA alleles at 0.05 false discovery rate in a later analysis. In vitro, three CMV-associated chains proved specific for CMV antigens. CMV serostatus stood as the only immune exposure information on hand. Relative to equally common others, HLA-associated TCR beta chains showed greater clonal expansion in a later analysis.

CDR1 is GTSNPN and CDR2 is SVGIG in the germline V gene (reference sequence). Deletions cut 4 bases from V and 7 bases from J, with 17 bases between. This CDR3 has 14 amino acids. Sequencing input: PBMCs. V is TRBV30 and J is TRBJ2-1, with D possibly matching TRBD2 (6 bases). This TCR came from a man aged 45-60 years in good health and CMV-seronegative. CDR3 amino acids: CAWKAGNYFNEQFF. In DNA, the CDR3 is TGTGCCTGGAAGGCGGGAAATTACTTTAATGAGCAGTTCTTC.